This T cell receptor beta chain was retrieved from a study of T cell repertoires in cytomegalovirus infection. Study details: Matching HLA type, along with CMV infection, was indicated by public TCR beta signatures. Study findings and constraints: HLA-C-restricted CMV-specific TCR beta clonotypes prevailed in the ex vivo response. Cumulative public TCR beta family frequency identified CMV carriers with the relevant HLA.

About this clonotype: The antigen remains unidentified. With a much larger clone just one base away, this may be a read error.

TCRdb used MiXCR to reprocess the reads, holding one entry per CDR3 protein. The data hold hundreds of thousands of distinct CDR3 sequences, with approximately 40% observed a single time. Trimming took 7 bases from V and 0 from J; bases not matched to a gene: 5. The CDR3 length is 15 residues. CDR1 is MDHEN, CDR2 SYDVKM, per germline. This chain joins TRBV28 and TRBJ2-2, with 7 bases lining up with TRBD2. The clonotype was recovered from a human donor in good health (CMV status not recorded). Some clones in this sample may be carry-over from other donors' samples. The sample comprised PBMCs. The CDR3 is CASILTSTNTGELFF. The CDR3 DNA is TGTGCCAGCATCCTGACTAGCACGAACACCGGGGAGCTGTTTTTT.